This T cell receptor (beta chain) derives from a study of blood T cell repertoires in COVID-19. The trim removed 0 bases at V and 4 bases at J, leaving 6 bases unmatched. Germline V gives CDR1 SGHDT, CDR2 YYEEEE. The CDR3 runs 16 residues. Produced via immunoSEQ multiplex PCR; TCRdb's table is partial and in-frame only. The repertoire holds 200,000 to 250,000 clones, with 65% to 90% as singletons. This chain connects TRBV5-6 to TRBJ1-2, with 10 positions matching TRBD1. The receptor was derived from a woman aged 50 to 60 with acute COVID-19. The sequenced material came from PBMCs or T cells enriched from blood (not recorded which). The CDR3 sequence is CASSLGNDRGPYGYTF. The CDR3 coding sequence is TGTGCCAGCAGCTTGGGGAACGACAGGGGGCCCTATGGCTACACCTTC. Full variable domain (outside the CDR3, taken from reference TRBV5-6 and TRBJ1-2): DAGVTQSPTHLIKTRGQQVTLRCSPKSGHDTVSWYQQALGQGPQFIFQYYEEEERQRGNFPDRFSGHQFPNYSSELNVNALLLGDSALYLCASSLGNDRGPYGYTFGSGTRLTVV.